The sequence of this TCR beta chain was determined in a study of regulatory and conventional T cells in RAG deficiency. The assay was immunoSEQ multiplex PCR, and TCRdb's table has in-frame clones only and misses some. The table includes roughly 30,000 clones, 90% to 96% detected once. The sorted conventional CD4+ T cells were CD25-low and CD127-high, with genomic DNA sequenced. CDR1 LGHNT and CDR2 FRNRAP come from the germline V gene. This CDR3 comprises 18 residues. Deletions cut 0 bases from V and 2 bases from J, with 19 bases between. Another study also made use of these data, one on regulatory T cells. That source notes: The primer mix had 52 TRBV and 13 TRBJ primers. Regulatory T cells showed the strongest V-J pair restriction and V/J gene skewing among patient repertoires.

The sequencing sample was made of CD25- CD4+ T cells sorted from blood. The chain employs TRBV12-5 and TRBJ1-1, with a tentative D call TRBD1 (5 bases). The receptor's source is a human donor in good health. The CDR3 protein is CASGLVPFREGRNTEAFF. The CDR3 DNA follows: TGTGCTAGTGGTTTGGTACCGTTCAGGGAGGGACGAAACACTGAAGCTTTCTTT. Complete variable domain (other parts from reference TRBV12-5 and TRBJ1-1): DARVTQTPRHKVTEMGQEVTMRCQPILGHNTVFWYRQTMMQGLELLAYFRNRAPLDDSGMPKDRFSAEMPDATLATLKIQPSEPRDSAVYFCASGLVPFREGRNTEAFFGQGTRLTVV.